A selection of T cell receptor beta chains follows, all from one sample in a study of PD-1 blockade in classical Hodgkin lymphoma. The method was immunoSEQ multiplex PCR; TCRdb's version includes in-frame clones alone and lacks a portion of them. The table has approximately 21,000 clones, around nine tenths seen once; the top ten hold over 6%. Source material: CD8+ T cells from blood. The receptor set was obtained from a human donor with classical Hodgkin lymphoma. Each CDR3 is given with its conserved first and last residue. The D gene is left open where the match is weak. Not every row has a clone size; where given, it reads once, few, many or a size class.

V gene: TRBV5-6
clone size: -
J gene: TRBJ1-1
D gene: -
CDR3 DNA: TGTGCCAGCAGCTTGCGAAGTTCTACTGAAGCTTTCTTT
CDR3 protein: CASSLRSSTEAFF

V gene: TRBV13
clone size: once
J gene: TRBJ2-2
D gene: -
CDR3 DNA: TGTGCCAGCAGCTTAATTCAGGCCACCGGGGAGCTGTTTTTT
CDR3 protein: CASSLIQATGELFF

V gene: TRBV10-3
clone size: -
J gene: TRBJ1-1
D gene: -
CDR3 DNA: TGTGCCAGCGGGCATGGCACTGAAGCTTTCTTT
CDR3 protein: CASGHGTEAFF

V gene: TRBV14
clone size: -
J gene: TRBJ2-7
D gene: -
CDR3 DNA: TGTGCCAGTGGGGCCTCCTACGAGCAGTACTTC
CDR3 protein: CASGASYEQYF

V gene: TRBV4-3
clone size: once
J gene: TRBJ1-1
D gene: -
CDR3 DNA: TGCGCCAGCAGCCAAAAGGCGAGCAACACTGAAGCTTTCTTT
CDR3 protein: CASSQKASNTEAFF

V gene: TRBV20-1
clone size: -
J gene: TRBJ2-3
D gene: -
CDR3 DNA: TGCAGTGCTAGAGAGTACCACGCGCAGTATTTT
CDR3 protein: CSAREYHAQYF

V gene: TRBV7-7
clone size: -
J gene: TRBJ2-3
D gene: TRBD2
CDR3 DNA: TGTGCCAGCAGCTTACTAACTAGCGGGGTAGATACGCAGTATTTT
CDR3 protein: CASSLLTSGVDTQYF

V gene: TRBV7-9
clone size: -
J gene: TRBJ1-2
D gene: -
CDR3 DNA: TGTGCCAGCAGCTTAGGAGGGGGTGATGGCTACACCTTC
CDR3 protein: CASSLGGGDGYTF

V gene: TRBV7-9
clone size: -
J gene: TRBJ2-3
D gene: TRBD2
CDR3 DNA: TGTGCCAGCAGCTCTACCAGCGGGGCTAGCACAGATACGCAGTATTTT
CDR3 protein: CASSSTSGASTDTQYF

V gene: TRBV11-2
clone size: -
J gene: TRBJ2-3
D gene: -
CDR3 DNA: TGTGCCAGCAGCTTAGGATCGGGAGATACGCAGTATTTT
CDR3 protein: CASSLGSGDTQYF